These T cell receptor beta chains were read from a single sample in a study of vaccination and CD4 T cells after COVID-19. Each CDR3 protein gets one entry after TCRdb re-called the PCR reads with MiXCR. The sample has just over 20,000 distinct CDR3 sequences; 70% are singletons. No antigens are known for them. The sample consisted of CD4+ T cells from blood, cultured in vitro. The receptor set was obtained from a human donor who had recovered from COVID-19. Both conserved end residues are part of each CDR3. D genes are given only for firm matches. Only part of the rows carry a size: once, few, many, or a class if the clone is expanded.

clone_size	v_call	d_call	j_call	cdr3_length	cdr3_aa	cdr3_nt
.	TRBV20-1	.	TRBJ1-4	12	CSARTAAEKLFF	TGCAGCGCTAGGACGGCGGCTGAAAAACTGTTTTTT
few	TRBV10-3	.	TRBJ2-7	14	CAIRMTGQTDEQYF	TGTGCCATCAGGATGACAGGTCAGACAGACGAGCAGTACTTC
.	TRBV10-1	TRBD2	TRBJ2-7	13	CASSEGLAREQYF	TGCGCCAGCAGTGAGGGACTAGCGAGGGAGCAGTACTTC
.	TRBV12-3/TRBV12-4	TRBD1	TRBJ2-7	16	CASSFGQQGSSYEQYF	TGTGCCAGCAGTTTCGGTCAACAGGGGAGCTCCTACGAGCAGTACTTC
.	TRBV7-9	.	TRBJ1-2	18	CASSLDFQPVGPSEGYTF	TGTGCCAGCAGCTTGGATTTCCAGCCGGTAGGGCCTAGTGAGGGCTACACCTTC
.	TRBV27	.	TRBJ2-2	14	CASSLLGVTGELFF	TGTGCCAGCAGTTTATTGGGCGTCACCGGGGAGCTGTTTTTT
.	TRBV5-5	.	TRBJ1-1	13	CASSFVANTEAFF	TGTGCCAGCAGCTTCGTAGCGAACACTGAAGCTTTCTTT
.	TRBV4-2	.	TRBJ1-6	13	CASSPNLQGRLHF	TGTGCCAGCAGCCCAAACCTACAGGGTCGCCTCCACTTT
once	TRBV6-1	TRBD2	TRBJ2-5	16	CASTLRTSLGLETQYF	TGTGCCAGCACCCTAAGGACTAGCCTGGGCCTGGAGACCCAGTACTTC
.	TRBV21-1	.	TRBJ2-1	8	CASPRLVF	TGTGCCAGCCCTAGACTTGTCTTC
.	TRBV20-1	.	TRBJ1-5	12	CSARQGNQPQHF	TGCAGTGCTAGACAGGGCAATCAGCCCCAGCATTTT
few	TRBV20-1	.	TRBJ1-5	15	CSARLIRAPNQPQHF	TGCAGTGCTAGATTAATCCGGGCGCCCAATCAGCCCCAGCATTTT
few	TRBV24-1	.	TRBJ1-3	14	CATTEDSSGNTIYF	TGTGCCACCACCGAGGACAGCTCTGGAAACACCATATATTTT
.	TRBV6-1	TRBD1	TRBJ1-2	15	CASSPGQGVGYGYTF	TGTGCCAGCAGCCCCGGACAGGGGGTAGGCTATGGCTACACCTTC
.	TRBV29-1	TRBD1	TRBJ1-2	14	CSVVGDRGNYGYTF	TGCAGCGTTGTGGGGGACAGGGGTAACTATGGCTACACCTTC
.	TRBV6-1	TRBD1	TRBJ1-1	15	CASSRNDRGNTEAFF	TGTGCCAGCAGTCGAAACGACAGGGGGAACACTGAAGCTTTCTTT
.	TRBV6-5	.	TRBJ1-1	16	CASSYGLGGSNTEAFF	TGTGCCAGCAGTTACGGCTTGGGGGGATCCAACACTGAAGCTTTCTTT
.	TRBV27	.	TRBJ1-5	16	CASSLRGVVINQPQHF	TGTGCCAGCAGTCTCCGGGGGGTGGTGATAAATCAGCCCCAGCATTTT
.	TRBV11-3	.	TRBJ1-1	13	CASSQDKNTEAFF	TGTGCCAGCAGCCAAGACAAGAACACTGAAGCTTTCTTT
.	TRBV7-9	.	TRBJ1-1	11	CASSLVRGAFF	TGTGCCAGCAGCTTAGTACGGGGAGCTTTCTTT
few	TRBV7-2	.	TRBJ2-3	12	CASSLGWNTQYF	TGTGCCAGCAGCTTAGGGTGGAATACGCAGTATTTT
medium-sized	TRBV6-2/TRBV6-3	TRBD1	TRBJ1-1	20	CASSYPSVGQAGWGNTEAFF	TGTGCCAGCAGTTACCCCTCTGTGGGACAGGCCGGTTGGGGGAACACTGAAGCTTTCTTT
.	TRBV30	.	TRBJ2-4	13	CAWSEFTGPIQYF	TGTGCCTGGAGTGAATTTACGGGCCCCATTCAGTACTTC
.	TRBV6-5	.	TRBJ1-2	15	CASSYGLIGGDGYTF	TGTGCCAGCAGTTACGGTTTAATAGGTGGGGATGGCTACACCTTC
.	TRBV24-1	TRBD1	TRBJ2-7	18	CATSAGDRGTPISYEQYF	TGTGCCACCAGTGCCGGGGACAGGGGCACCCCAATCTCCTACGAGCAGTACTTC
.	TRBV14	TRBD2	TRBJ2-7	16	CASSQVASGRGYEQYF	TGTGCCAGCAGCCAAGTCGCTAGCGGGAGGGGGTACGAGCAGTACTTC
.	TRBV28	.	TRBJ1-2	11	CASPSGNGYTF	TGTGCCAGCCCCTCGGGGAATGGCTACACCTTC
.	TRBV6-1	.	TRBJ1-2	12	CASSQANYGYTF	TGTGCTTCCTCACAGGCTAACTATGGCTACACCTTC
.	TRBV20-1	.	TRBJ1-1	13	CSARGRTNTEAFF	TGCAGTGCTAGGGGGAGAACGAACACTGAAGCTTTCTTT
.	TRBV7-2	TRBD1	TRBJ1-1	15	CASSPGGGIATEAFF	TGTGCCAGCAGCCCAGGGGGCGGAATTGCGACTGAAGCTTTCTTT
.	TRBV7-2	TRBD1	TRBJ1-5	15	CASSLTGTGNQPQHF	TGTGCCAGCAGCTTGACCGGGACAGGGAATCAGCCCCAGCATTTT
.	TRBV12-3/TRBV12-4	.	TRBJ1-5	16	CASSFRPREGGQPQHF	TGTGCCAGCAGTTTTCGCCCACGGGAGGGTGGTCAGCCCCAGCATTTT
.	TRBV7-3	TRBD2	TRBJ2-1	15	CASSSRLAGVNEQFF	TGTGCCAGCAGCTCCCGCCTAGCGGGAGTCAATGAGCAGTTCTTC
few	TRBV19	TRBD1	TRBJ1-2	17	CASSGPRDRGRINGYTF	TGTGCCAGTAGTGGCCCCCGGGACAGGGGTCGGATTAATGGCTACACCTTC
few	TRBV20-1	.	TRBJ2-2	17	CSARGHERARGTGELFF	TGCAGTGCTAGAGGTCACGAGCGGGCGAGGGGCACCGGGGAGCTGTTTTTT
few	TRBV6-1	.	TRBJ1-2	13	CASSEATAYGYTF	TGTGCCAGCAGTGAGGCGACTGCCTATGGCTACACCTTC
few	TRBV7-2	.	TRBJ1-1	15	CASSPGHRKNTEAFF	TGTGCCAGCAGCCCCGGACACCGGAAGAACACTGAAGCTTTCTTT
once	TRBV30	.	TRBJ1-2	12	CAWNGGDYGYTF	TGTGCCTGGAACGGGGGTGACTATGGCTACACCTTC
.	TRBV20-1	TRBD1	TRBJ1-5	14	CSASGGMSNQPQHF	TGCAGTGCTTCAGGGGGGATGAGCAACCAGCCCCAGCATTTT
few	TRBV27	.	TRBJ2-7	14	CASSLQGPLSEQYF	TGTGCCAGCAGTTTACAGGGGCCTCTTTCAGAGCAGTACTTC
once	TRBV28	TRBD1	TRBJ1-2	14	CASSLDRGRGGYTF	TGTGCCAGCAGTCTCGACAGGGGGCGGGGTGGCTACACCTTC
.	TRBV20-1	.	TRBJ1-3	14	CSARDSNQGNTIYF	TGCAGTGCCCGGGACTCCAACCAGGGAAACACCATATATTTT
.	TRBV28	TRBD1	TRBJ1-2	15	CASSSSRGRVYGYTF	TGTGCCAGCAGCTCGAGCAGGGGGCGCGTCTATGGCTACACCTTC
.	TRBV20-1	TRBD1	TRBJ1-1	14	CSARRQGPNTEAFF	TGCAGTGCTAGACGACAGGGTCCGAACACTGAAGCTTTCTTT
once	TRBV19	TRBD2	TRBJ2-5	15	CASSWRAGALETQYF	TGTGCCAGTAGTTGGAGAGCGGGAGCGTTGGAGACCCAGTACTTC
.	TRBV7-9	TRBD1	TRBJ1-2	14	CASSFSQGAYGYTF	TGTGCCAGCAGCTTTTCGCAGGGGGCCTATGGCTACACCTTC
.	TRBV29-1	.	TRBJ2-3	16	CSVQGVAVSSTDTQYF	TGCAGCGTCCAGGGTGTCGCGGTATCTAGCACAGATACGCAGTATTTT
.	TRBV7-2	TRBD1	TRBJ1-4	14	CSSSLNRGNEKLFF	TGTTCCAGCAGCCTAAACAGGGGTAATGAAAAACTGTTTTTT
.	TRBV19	.	TRBJ2-2	14	CASSIEEARGELFF	TGTGCCAGTAGTATAGAGGAGGCGCGAGGGGAGCTGTTTTTT
once	TRBV6-2/TRBV6-3	TRBD1	TRBJ1-5	15	CASSYDRVGNQPQHF	TGTGCCAGCAGTTACGACAGGGTTGGCAATCAGCCCCAGCATTTT
.	TRBV20-1	.	TRBJ1-1	15	CSAPGTRGENTEAFF	TGCAGTGCTCCCGGGACAAGGGGCGAGAACACTGAAGCTTTCTTT